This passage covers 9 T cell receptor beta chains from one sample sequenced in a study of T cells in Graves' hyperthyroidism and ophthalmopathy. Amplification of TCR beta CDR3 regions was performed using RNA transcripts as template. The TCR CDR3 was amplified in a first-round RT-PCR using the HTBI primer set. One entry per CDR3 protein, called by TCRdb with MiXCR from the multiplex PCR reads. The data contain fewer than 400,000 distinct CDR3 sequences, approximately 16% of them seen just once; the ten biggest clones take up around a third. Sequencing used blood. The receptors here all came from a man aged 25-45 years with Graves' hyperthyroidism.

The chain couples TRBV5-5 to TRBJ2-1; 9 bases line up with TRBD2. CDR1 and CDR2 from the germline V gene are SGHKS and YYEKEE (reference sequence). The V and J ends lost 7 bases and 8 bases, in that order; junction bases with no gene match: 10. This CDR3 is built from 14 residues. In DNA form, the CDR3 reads TGTGCCAGCTCGCGACTAGCGGACAGGTATGAGCAGTTCTTC. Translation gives CASSRLADRYEQFF.

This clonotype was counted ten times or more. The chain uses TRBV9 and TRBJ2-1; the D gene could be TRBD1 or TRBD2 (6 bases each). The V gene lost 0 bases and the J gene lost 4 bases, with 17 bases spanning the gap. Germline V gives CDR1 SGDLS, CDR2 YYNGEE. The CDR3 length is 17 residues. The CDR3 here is CASSVGGAGRDYNEQFF. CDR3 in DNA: TGTGCCAGCAGCGTAGGGGGGGCGGGTCGAGATTACAATGAGCAGTTCTTC.

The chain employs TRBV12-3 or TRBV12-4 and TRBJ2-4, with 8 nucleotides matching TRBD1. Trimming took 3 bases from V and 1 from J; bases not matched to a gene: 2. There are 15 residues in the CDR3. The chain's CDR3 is CASSLWTGAKNIQYF. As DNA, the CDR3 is TGTGCCAGCAGTTTGTGGACAGGGGCCAAAAACATTCAGTACTTC.

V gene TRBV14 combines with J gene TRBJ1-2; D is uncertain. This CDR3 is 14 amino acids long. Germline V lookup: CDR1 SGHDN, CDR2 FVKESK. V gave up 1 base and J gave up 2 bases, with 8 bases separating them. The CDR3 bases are TGTGCCAGCAGCCAAGCCGGGGTCAACTATGGCTACACCTTC. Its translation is CASSQAGVNYGYTF.

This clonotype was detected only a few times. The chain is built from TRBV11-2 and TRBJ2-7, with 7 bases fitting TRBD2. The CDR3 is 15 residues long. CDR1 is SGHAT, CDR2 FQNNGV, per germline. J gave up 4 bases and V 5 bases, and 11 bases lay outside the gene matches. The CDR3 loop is CASSAEVGGSYEQYF. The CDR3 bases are TGTGCCAGCAGCGCGGAGGTCGGGGGGTCATACGAGCAGTACTTC. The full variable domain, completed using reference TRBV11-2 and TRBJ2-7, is EAGVAQSPRYKIIEKRQSVAFWCNPISGHATLYWYQQILGQGPKLLIQFQNNGVVDDSQLPKDRFSAERLKGVDSTLKIQPAKLEDSAVYLCASSAEVGGSYEQYFGPGTRLTVT.

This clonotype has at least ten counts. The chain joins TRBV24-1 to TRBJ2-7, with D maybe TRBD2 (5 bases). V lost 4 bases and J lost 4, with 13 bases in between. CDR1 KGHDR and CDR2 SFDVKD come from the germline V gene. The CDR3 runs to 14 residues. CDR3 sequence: CATSEDGIRYEQYF. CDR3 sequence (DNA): TGTGCCACCAGTGAGGACGGGATAAGGTACGAGCAGTACTTC.

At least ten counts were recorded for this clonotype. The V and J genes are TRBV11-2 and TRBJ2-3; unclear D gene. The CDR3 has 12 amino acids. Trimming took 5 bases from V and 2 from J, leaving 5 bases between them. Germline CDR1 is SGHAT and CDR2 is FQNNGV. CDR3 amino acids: CASSLYTDTQYF. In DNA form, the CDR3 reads TGTGCCAGCAGCCTCTACACAGATACGCAGTATTTT.

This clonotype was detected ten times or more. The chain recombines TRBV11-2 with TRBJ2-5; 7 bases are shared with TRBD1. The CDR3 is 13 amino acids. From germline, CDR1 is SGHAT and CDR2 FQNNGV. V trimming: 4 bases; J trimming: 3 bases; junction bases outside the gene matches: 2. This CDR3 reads CASSSDREETQYF. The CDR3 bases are TGTGCCAGCAGCTCCGACAGGGAAGAGACCCAGTACTTC.

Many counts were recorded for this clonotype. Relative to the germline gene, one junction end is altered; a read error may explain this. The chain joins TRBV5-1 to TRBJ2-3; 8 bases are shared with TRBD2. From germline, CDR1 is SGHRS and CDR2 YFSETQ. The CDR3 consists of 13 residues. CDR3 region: CASSLAGLDTQYF. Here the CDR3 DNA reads TGTGCCAGCAGTTTAGCGGGGTTAGATACGCAGTATTTT.